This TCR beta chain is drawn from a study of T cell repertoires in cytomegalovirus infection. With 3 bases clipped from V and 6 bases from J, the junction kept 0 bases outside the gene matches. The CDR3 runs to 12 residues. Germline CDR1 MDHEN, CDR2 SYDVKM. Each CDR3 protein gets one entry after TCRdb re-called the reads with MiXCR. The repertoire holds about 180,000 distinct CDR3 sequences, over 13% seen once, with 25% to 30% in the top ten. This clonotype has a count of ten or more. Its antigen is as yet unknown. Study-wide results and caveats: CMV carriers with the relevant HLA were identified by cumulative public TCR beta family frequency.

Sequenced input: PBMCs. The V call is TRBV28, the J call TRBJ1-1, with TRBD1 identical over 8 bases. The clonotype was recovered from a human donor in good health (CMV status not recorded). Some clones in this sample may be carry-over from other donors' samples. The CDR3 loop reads CASSLGQAEAFF. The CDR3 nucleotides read TGTGCCAGCAGTTTGGGACAGGCTGAAGCTTTCTTT.